This T cell receptor beta chain was captured in a study of blood T cell repertoires in COVID-19. Whole-study context: Samples taken during acute and convalescent COVID-19 were collected in the United States, Italy and Spain. The analysed material was cDNA or gDNA that came from T cells, B-cell-depleted T cells, or PBMCs.

The table came from immunoSEQ multiplex PCR; TCRdb's copy has only in-frame clones and leaves some out. The sample carries about 140,000 clones, around 84% recorded once. Germline trimming cut 2 bases from V and 6 bases from J; bases unmatched to any gene: 2. CDR1 and CDR2 (germline): SGHKS, YYEKEE (reference sequence). The CDR3 has 14 amino acids. This clone appeared once. The receptor comes from a man aged 25-45 years with COVID-19, enrolled during active disease. The chain is built from TRBV5-5 and TRBJ1-4, with TRBD1 identical over 9 bases. The sample comprised peripheral blood. CDR3 amino acids: CASSFRQGDEKLFF. The DNA of the CDR3 is TGTGCCAGCAGCTTCCGACAGGGGGATGAAAAACTGTTTTTT.